The text below deals with one T cell receptor beta chain. It has no known antigen specificity. No base quality information exists; no much larger clone differs at one position. This record comes from a study of response to subunit inactivated influenza vaccine (dated by TCRdb to 2016 to 2019). With regard to the full study: To follow how T cells responded to a trivalent subunit inactivated influenza vaccine, the researchers relied on deep quantitative profiling of the T cell receptor repertoire. General study outcomes and caveats: It was suggested by the authors that each seasonal influenza vaccination may recruit only a limited number of new T cells.

Including the terminal cysteine and phenylalanine, the CDR3 comprises 15 residues. Only the CDR3 region is kept as DNA, spanning 45 bases read in frame from base 1. After removal of 4 bases from V and 6 bases from J, the junction retains 8 bases not matched to a gene. The germline V gene yields LGHNA for CDR1 and YNFKEQ for CDR2. Receptor amplification or capture employed RT-PCR. Sequencing relied on an Illumina HiSeq 2500. TCRdb took the public reads, trimmed them with fastp at Q25, ran MiXCR for clone calling and kept in-frame beta chains. Entries are consolidated by CDR3 protein sequence, retaining the most common genes and DNA. The sample profile shows around 580,000 distinct CDR3 sequences; 14% of them were found once. The ten biggest clones cover 11% of the sample.

The specimen was PBMCs from blood, collected about 13 days after vaccination. Recombination connected TRBV4-2 to TRBJ2-1; 8 of the junction bases match TRBD1. This sequence originates from a middle-aged man who received an inactivated influenza vaccine. Donor details come from another sample of the same person, matched by shared clones. The bases read TGTGCCAGCAGCCTCGGGACAGGCAAGTCCAATGAGCAGTTCTTC. This gives the protein CASSLGTGKSNEQFF.